The entry that follows covers one T cell receptor beta chain sequence. The CDR3 consists of 13 residues. V dropped 2 bases and J dropped 6 bases, with 10 bases sitting between them. Germline V CDR1 and CDR2: MRHNA, SNTAGT. This sample is drawn from a study of OX40 agonist ivuxolimab in advanced cancers. Overall study: Intravenous ivuxolimab at 0.01 to 10 mg/kg was given to patients every 2 weeks. Eligibility rules accepted prior anti-PD-1, anti-PD-L1 or anti-CTLA-4 therapy, and 35% to 40% had some.

Libraries were prepared by immunoSEQ multiplex PCR; TCRdb keeps only in-frame clonotypes and omits some of them. The top ten clones hold over 0.75% of a sample with 65,000 to 75,000 clones, 88% of them seen once. The material was CD4+ or CD8+ T cells sorted from blood, obtained in a trial of the OX40 agonist ivuxolimab. The V gene is TRBV6-4, the J gene TRBJ1-2; D gene unclear. The TCR was taken from an adult with an advanced solid tumor such as melanoma, head and neck, liver or kidney cancer. The chain's CDR3 is CASSDGPWDGYTF. DNA of the CDR3: TGTGCCAGCAGTGACGGACCCTGGGATGGCTACACCTTC.